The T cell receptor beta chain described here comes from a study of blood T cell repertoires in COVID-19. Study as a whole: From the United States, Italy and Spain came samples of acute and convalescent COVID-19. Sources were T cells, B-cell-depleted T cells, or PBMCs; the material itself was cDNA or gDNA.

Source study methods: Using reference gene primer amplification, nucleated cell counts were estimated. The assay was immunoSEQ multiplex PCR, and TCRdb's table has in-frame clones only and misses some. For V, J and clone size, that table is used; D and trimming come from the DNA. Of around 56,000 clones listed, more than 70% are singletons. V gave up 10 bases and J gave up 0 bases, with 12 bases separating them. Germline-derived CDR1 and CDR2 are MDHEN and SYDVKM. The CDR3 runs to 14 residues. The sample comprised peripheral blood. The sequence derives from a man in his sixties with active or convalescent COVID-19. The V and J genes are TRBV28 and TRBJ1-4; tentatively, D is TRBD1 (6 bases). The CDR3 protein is CATGTRSTNEKLFF. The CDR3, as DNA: TGTGCCACCGGGACAAGATCAACTAATGAAAAACTGTTTTTT.